This T cell receptor beta chain was observed in a study of blood T cells in healthy people across ages. A J-beta primer mix and a sample-barcoded 5' primer were used in a second PCR of about 7 to 12 cycles. Every cDNA molecule bore a tag from a template-switch adaptor containing 12 random nucleotides. From the 5' RACE reads, TCRdb called clonotypes with MiXCR, one entry per CDR3 protein. The data show about 1.5 million distinct CDR3 sequences, about 45% seen once. Trimming removed 1 base at V and 4 bases at J, with 23 bases between. The CDR3 loop spans 18 amino acids. Germline lookup yields CDR1 SGHTA and CDR2 FQGNSA.

This receptor was identified in a woman aged 18-29 years in good health. Sequenced input: blood. The rearrangement joins TRBV7-2 to TRBJ2-7, with D perhaps matching TRBD2 (6 bases). Written as DNA, the CDR3 is TGTGCCAGCAGCTTAGAAAGGCCGCAGCGGGTTACCCTTTACGAGCAGTACTTC. Protein: CASSLERPQRVTLYEQYF.